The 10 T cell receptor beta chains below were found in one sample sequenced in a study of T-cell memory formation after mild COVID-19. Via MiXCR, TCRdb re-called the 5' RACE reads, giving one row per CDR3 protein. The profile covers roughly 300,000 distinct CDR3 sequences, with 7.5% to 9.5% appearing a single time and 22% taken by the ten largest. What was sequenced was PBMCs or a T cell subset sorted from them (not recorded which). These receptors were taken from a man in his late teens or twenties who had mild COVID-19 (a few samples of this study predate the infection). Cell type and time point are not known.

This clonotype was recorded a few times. The CDR3 DNA reads as TGTGCCAGCAGTTATTCAGGAGCGGGGGGGTACGAGCAGTACTTC. Translated: CASSYSGAGGYEQYF. The chain links TRBV6-5 to TRBJ2-7, with 10 bases fitting TRBD2. This CDR3 has 15 residues. The J segment lost 4 bases and the V segment lost 3 bases, leaving 6 bases of the junction unmatched. In germline, CDR1 is MNHEY, CDR2 SVGAGI.

This CDR3 is CASSLRDRMNTGELFF. The CDR3 DNA follows: TGTGCCAGCAGCCTAAGGGACAGGATGAACACCGGGGAGCTGTTTTTT. The chain uses TRBV9 and TRBJ2-2; TRBD1 matches at 8 bases. Looked up from germline, CDR1 is SGDLS and CDR2 is YYNGEE. The V and J ends lost 4 bases and 1 base, in that order; junction bases with no gene match: 6. The CDR3 length is 16 residues.

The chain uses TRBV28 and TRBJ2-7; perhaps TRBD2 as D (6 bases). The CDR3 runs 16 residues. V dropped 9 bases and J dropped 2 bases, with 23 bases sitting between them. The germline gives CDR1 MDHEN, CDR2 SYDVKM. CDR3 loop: CARTPAVGGGPYEQYV. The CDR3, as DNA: TGTGCCAGAACTCCGGCCGTGGGAGGAGGGCCCTACGAGCAGTACGTC.

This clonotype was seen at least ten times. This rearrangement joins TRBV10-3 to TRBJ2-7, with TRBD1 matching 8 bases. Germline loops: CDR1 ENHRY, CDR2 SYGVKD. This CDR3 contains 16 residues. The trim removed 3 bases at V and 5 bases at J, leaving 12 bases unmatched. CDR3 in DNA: TGTGCCATCAGTGACAGTCCAGGGGGCGCGCGCCACGAGCAGTACTTC. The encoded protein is CAISDSPGGARHEQYF.

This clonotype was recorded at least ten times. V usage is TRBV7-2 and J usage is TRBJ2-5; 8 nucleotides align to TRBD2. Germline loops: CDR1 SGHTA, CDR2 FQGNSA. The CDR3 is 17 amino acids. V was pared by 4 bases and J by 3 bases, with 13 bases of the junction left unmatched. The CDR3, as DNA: TGTGCCAGCAGCTGGGGCGGAGGGAGCGGGGGAGAAGAGACCCAGTACTTC. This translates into CASSWGGGSGGEETQYF.

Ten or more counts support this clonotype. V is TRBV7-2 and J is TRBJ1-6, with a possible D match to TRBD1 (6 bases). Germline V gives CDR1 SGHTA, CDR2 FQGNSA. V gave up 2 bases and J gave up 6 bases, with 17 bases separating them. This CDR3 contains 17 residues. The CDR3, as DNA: TGTGCCAGCAGCTTAAAGGGAGGGGGGCAGGGTAATTCACCCCTCCACTTT. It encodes CASSLKGGGQGNSPLHF.

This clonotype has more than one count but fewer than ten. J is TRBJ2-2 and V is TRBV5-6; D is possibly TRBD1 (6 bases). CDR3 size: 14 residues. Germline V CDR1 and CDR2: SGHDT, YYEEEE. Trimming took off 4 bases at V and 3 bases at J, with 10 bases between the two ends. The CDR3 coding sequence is TGTGCCAGCAGCCGGGACATGTACACCGGGGAGCTGTTTTTT. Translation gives CASSRDMYTGELFF.

In DNA form, the CDR3 reads TGTGCCAGCAGTTTAAGGACCTTGACCGCTTTCTTT. This sequence encodes CASSLRTLTAFF. The rearrangement uses TRBV12-3 or TRBV12-4 and TRBJ1-1, with D uncertain. Trimming removed 2 bases from V and 11 bases from J, with 12 bases in between. The CDR3 consists of 12 residues.

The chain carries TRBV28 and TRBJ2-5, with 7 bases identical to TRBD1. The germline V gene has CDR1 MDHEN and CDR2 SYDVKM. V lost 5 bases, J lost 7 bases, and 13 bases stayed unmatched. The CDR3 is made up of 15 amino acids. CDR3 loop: CASSPTGQSSGTQYF. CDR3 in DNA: TGTGCCAGCAGTCCCACGGGACAGAGTTCCGGGACCCAGTACTTC.

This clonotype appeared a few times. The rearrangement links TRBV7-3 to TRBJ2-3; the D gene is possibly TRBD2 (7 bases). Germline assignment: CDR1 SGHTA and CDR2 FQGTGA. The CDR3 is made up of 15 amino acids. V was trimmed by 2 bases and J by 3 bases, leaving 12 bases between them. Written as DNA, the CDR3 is TGTGCCAGCAGCTTAGTGGGGGGGCAGACAGATACGCAGTATTTT. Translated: CASSLVGGQTDTQYF.